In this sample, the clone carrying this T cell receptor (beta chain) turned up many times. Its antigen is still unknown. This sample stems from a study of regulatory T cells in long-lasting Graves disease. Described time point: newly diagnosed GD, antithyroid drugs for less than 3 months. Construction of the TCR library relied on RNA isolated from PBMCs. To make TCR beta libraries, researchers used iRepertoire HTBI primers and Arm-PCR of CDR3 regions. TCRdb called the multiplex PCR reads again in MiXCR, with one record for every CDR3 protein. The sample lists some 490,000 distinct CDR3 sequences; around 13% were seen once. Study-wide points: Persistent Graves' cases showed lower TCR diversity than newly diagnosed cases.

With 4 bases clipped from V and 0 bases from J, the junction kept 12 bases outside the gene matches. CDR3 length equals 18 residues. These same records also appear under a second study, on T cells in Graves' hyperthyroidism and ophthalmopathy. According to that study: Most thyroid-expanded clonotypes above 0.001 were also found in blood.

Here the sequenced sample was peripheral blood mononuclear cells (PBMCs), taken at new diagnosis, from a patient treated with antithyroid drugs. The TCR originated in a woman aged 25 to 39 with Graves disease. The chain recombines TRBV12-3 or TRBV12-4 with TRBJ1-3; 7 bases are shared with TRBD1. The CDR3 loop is CASSSTGDPADSGNTIYF. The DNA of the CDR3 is TGTGCCAGCAGTTCAACAGGGGATCCGGCCGACTCTGGAAACACCATATATTTT.